The entry that follows covers one TCR beta chain sequence. The antigen is undetermined. With a far larger clone one base away, a read error is the likely cause. The sample is drawn from a study of response to subunit inactivated influenza vaccine. Each CDR3 protein is one row after TCRdb ran MiXCR on the RT-PCR reads. The table includes 600,000 to 850,000 distinct CDR3 sequences, roughly 15% detected once. The CDR3 contains 13 residues. Germline V gene data show CDR1 as SGDLS and CDR2 as YYNGEE. Findings of the study overall: Each seasonal influenza vaccination recruits few new T cells, the authors suggested.

The origin of this receptor is a man over 45 who received an inactivated influenza vaccine. The genes are TRBV9 and TRBJ2-3; D perhaps matches TRBD2 (6 bases). Material: PBMCs from blood, obtained roughly 2 weeks before vaccination. CDR3: CASSLGGTDMQYF. CDR3 DNA sequence: TGTGCCAGCAGCCTGGGAGGCACAGATATGCAGTATTTT.